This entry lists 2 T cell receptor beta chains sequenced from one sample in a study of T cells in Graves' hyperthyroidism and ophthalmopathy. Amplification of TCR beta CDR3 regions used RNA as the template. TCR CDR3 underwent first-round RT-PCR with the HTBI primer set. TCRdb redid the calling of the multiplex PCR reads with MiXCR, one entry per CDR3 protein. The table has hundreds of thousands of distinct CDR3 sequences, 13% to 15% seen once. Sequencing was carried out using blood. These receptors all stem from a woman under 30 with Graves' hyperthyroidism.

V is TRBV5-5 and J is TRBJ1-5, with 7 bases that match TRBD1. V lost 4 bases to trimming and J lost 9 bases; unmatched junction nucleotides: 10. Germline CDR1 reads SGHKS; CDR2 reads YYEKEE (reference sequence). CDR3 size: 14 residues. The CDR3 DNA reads TGTGCCAGCAGCGGAGGGACAGAATGGTTGCCCCAGCATTTT. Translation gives CASSGGTEWLPQHF. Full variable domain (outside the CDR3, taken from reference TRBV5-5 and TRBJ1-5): DAGVTQSPTHLIKTRGQQVTLRCSPISGHKSVSWYQQVLGQGPQFIFQYYEKEERGRGNFPDRFSARQFPNYSSELNVNALLLGDSALYLCASSGGTEWLPQHFGDGTRLSIL.

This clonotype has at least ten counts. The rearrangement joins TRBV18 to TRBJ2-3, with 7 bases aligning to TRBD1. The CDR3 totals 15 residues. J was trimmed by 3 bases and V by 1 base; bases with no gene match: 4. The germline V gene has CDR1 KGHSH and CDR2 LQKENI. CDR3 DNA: TGTGCCAGCTCACCACAGGGACAGTTTACAGATACGCAGTATTTT. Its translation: CASSPQGQFTDTQYF. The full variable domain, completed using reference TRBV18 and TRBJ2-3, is NAGVMQNPRHLVRRRGQEARLRCSPMKGHSHVYWYRQLPEEGLKFMVYLQKENIIDESGMPKERFSAEFPKEGPSILRIQQVVRGDSAAYFCASSPQGQFTDTQYFGPGTRLTVL.